This TCR beta chain was retrieved from a study of control samples from healthy donors and cancer patients. Sequencing was performed with immunoSEQ multiplex PCR; in TCRdb, only in-frame clones are kept and a portion is missing. This repertoire shows under 65,000 clones, around 87% found once; its top ten account for roughly 13%. The germline CDR1 and CDR2 sequences are SGDLS and YYNGEE. The V and J ends lost 2 bases and 5 bases, in that order; junction bases with no gene match: 4. CDR3 length equals 14 residues. Sequenced material: PBMCs. The chain links TRBV9 to TRBJ2-3, with TRBD1 matching over 8 bases. This TCR was sampled from an older woman with lung cancer. The CDR3 region is CASSVDRVLDTQYF. For the CDR3, the DNA is TGTGCCAGCAGCGTGGACAGGGTCTTAGATACGCAGTATTTT.